The 29 T cell receptor beta chains in this list originate from one sample, sequenced in a study of Graves' ophthalmopathy and Graves' hyperthyroidism. Researchers took RNA transcripts and amplified TCR beta CDR3 regions from them. HTBI primers were used in a first-round RT-PCR, which preceded a second-round multiplex PCR. MiXCR, applied by TCRdb to the multiplex PCR reads, yields one record per CDR3 protein. The sample consists of hundreds of thousands of distinct CDR3 sequences, 22% of them appearing once. Sequenced sample: peripheral blood. The receptors shown here come from a woman under 30 with stable Graves' hyperthyroidism. Some clones in this sample may be carry-over from other donors' samples.

The chain joins TRBV7-9 to TRBJ2-5, with D perhaps matching TRBD1 or TRBD2 (5 bases each). This CDR3 is 14 amino acids long. CDR1 SEHNR and CDR2 FQNEAQ come from the germline V gene (reference sequence). Trimming left V 3 bases short and J 3 bases short, with 11 bases between. Written as DNA, the CDR3 is TGTGCCAGCAGCTTCGCCGGGACGGAAGAGACCCAGTACTTC. It specifies CASSFAGTEETQYF.

This clonotype was counted ten times or more. For the CDR3, the DNA is TGTGCCAGCAGTTATACAGGGGGTAATCAGCCCCAGCATTTT. This codes for CASSYTGGNQPQHF. This chain uses TRBV6-2 or TRBV6-3 with TRBJ1-5; 8 nucleotides align to TRBD1. The ends lost 3 bases at V and 4 bases at J; junction bases unmatched: 2. Germline V lookup: CDR1 MNHEY, CDR2 SVGEGT. This CDR3 has 14 residues.

The J gene is TRBJ2-7, the V gene TRBV5-6; 14 nucleotides agree with TRBD2. Germline loops: CDR1 SGHDT, CDR2 YYEEEE. This CDR3 contains 15 residues. V lost 4 bases, J lost 6 bases, and 6 bases stayed unmatched. CDR3 DNA: TGTGCCAGCAGCCCCCGAGGACTAGCGGGAGGCGAGCAGTACTTC. This gives the protein CASSPRGLAGGEQYF.

J is TRBJ2-7 and V is TRBV25-1; tentatively, D is TRBD2 (6 bases). This CDR3 has 15 amino acids. Germline CDR1 is MGHDK and CDR2 is SYGVNS. The ends were cut back, 1 base at V and 3 bases at J, with 13 bases in the middle. CDR3 in amino acids: CASSESEGPHYEQYF. In DNA, the CDR3 is TGTGCCAGCAGTGAATCGGAGGGGCCCCACTACGAGCAGTACTTC.

This clonotype has only one observation. This chain links TRBV29-1 with TRBJ1-1; D not resolved. This CDR3 is built from 13 residues. Looked up from germline, CDR1 is SQVTM and CDR2 is ANQGSEA. Trimming shortened V by 7 bases and J by 1 base, and 13 bases separated the two germline ends. This chain's CDR3 is CSAMDGPNTEAFF. The CDR3 DNA follows: TGCAGCGCAATGGACGGGCCGAACACTGAAGCTTTCTTT.

This clonotype was seen repeatedly, ten times or more. The chain is built from TRBV12-3 or TRBV12-4 and TRBJ1-2, with D hard to call. The CDR3 loop spans 13 amino acids. V gave up 7 bases and J gave up 2 bases, with 11 bases separating them. This chain's CDR3 is CASTPSANYGYTF. The CDR3 coding sequence is TGTGCCAGCACCCCGTCGGCCAACTATGGCTACACCTTC.

J is TRBJ2-7 and V is TRBV4-2, with D tentatively TRBD1 or TRBD2 (6 bases each). V lost 0 bases and J lost 2, with 11 bases in between. Germline V lookup: CDR1 LGHNA, CDR2 YNFKEQ. The CDR3 covers 15 residues. CDR3 DNA sequence: TGTGCCAGCAGCCAAGACGGGGGCTTAACCTACGAGCAGTACTTC. This translates into CASSQDGGLTYEQYF.

The V gene is TRBV7-8, the J gene TRBJ1-1, with D tentatively TRBD1 (5 bases). Trimming removed 5 bases from V and 1 base from J, with 17 bases in between. This CDR3 contains 16 residues. In germline, CDR1 is SGHVS, CDR2 FQNEAQ. The CDR3 DNA reads as TGTGCCAGCAGCCCGTTCATGAAAACAGGGAACACTGAAGCTTTCTTT. Its translation: CASSPFMKTGNTEAFF.

Ten or more counts support this clonotype. Written as DNA, the CDR3 is TGTGCCAGTAGGTCCGCAGAGAGACAAGCTTTCTTT. Residues: CASRSAERQAFF. This chain joins TRBV19 and TRBJ1-1; D gene ambiguous. Trimming cost V 6 bases and J 9 bases, with 14 bases left between them. Germline values: CDR1 LNHDA, CDR2 SQIVND (reference sequence). The CDR3 extends over 12 amino acids.

This clonotype was counted ten times or more. The CDR3 bases are TGTGCCAGCAGCCAGCCCGGGCTAGCGGGAAAATACGAGCAGTACTTC. This sequence encodes CASSQPGLAGKYEQYF. The chain combines TRBV13 with TRBJ2-7, with 9 bases aligning to TRBD2. V trimming: 5 bases; J trimming: 4 bases; junction bases outside the gene matches: 12. The CDR3 consists of 16 residues. Germline lookup yields CDR1 PRHDT and CDR2 FYEKMQ (reference sequence). Supplemented by reference TRBV13 and TRBJ2-7, the full variable domain reads AAGVIQSPRHLIKEKRETATLKCYPIPRHDTVYWYQQGPGQDPQFLISFYEKMQSDKGSIPDRFSAQQFSDYHSELNMSSLELGDSALYFCASSQPGLAGKYEQYFGPGTRLTVT.

This clonotype was recorded many times. One end of the junction is discordant with germline, which a read error may explain. The CDR3 region has the DNA TGCAGCGTTGAAGGCGGGGACAGCCGAAACTATGGCTACACCTTT. This translates into CSVEGGDSRNYGYTF. The rearrangement joins TRBV29-1 to TRBJ1-2; 7 nucleotides match TRBD1. This CDR3 is 15 amino acids long. Germline assignment: CDR1 SQVTM and CDR2 ANQGSEA. The full variable domain, rest sourced from reference TRBV29-1 and TRBJ1-2, is SAVISQKPSRDICQRGTSLTIQCQVDSQVTMMFWYRQQPGQSLTLIATANQGSEATYESGFVIDKFPISRPNLTFSTLTVSNMSPEDSSIYLCSVEGGDSRNYGYTFGSGTRLTVV.

This clonotype was observed a few times. CDR3 loop: CATTSGTGELFF. As DNA, the CDR3 is TGTGCCACGACTAGCGGCACCGGGGAGCTGTTTTTT. The chain employs TRBV25-1 and TRBJ2-2; 9 bases match TRBD2. This CDR3 region has 12 residues. Losses at the gene ends were 10 bases for V and 4 bases for J; bases not matched to a gene: 1. From germline, CDR1 is MGHDK and CDR2 SYGVNS.

Many counts were recorded for this clonotype. The chain joins TRBV6-1 to TRBJ1-5; D is undetermined. The CDR3 has 13 amino acids. Looked up from germline, CDR1 is MNHNS and CDR2 is SASEGT. Trimming pared 2 bases from V and 9 bases from J, leaving 11 bases between. CDR3 bases: TGTGCCAGCAGTGAATTGGGGAAGGGGCCCCAGCATTTT. It is translated as CASSELGKGPQHF.

This clonotype was seen ten or more times. V and J are TRBV20-1 and TRBJ2-5; a weak D match, TRBD2 (5 bases). Germline V lookup: CDR1 DFQATT, CDR2 SNEGSKA (reference sequence). CDR3 size: 15 residues. V shed 0 bases and J shed 2 bases, with 13 bases lying between them. CDR3 DNA sequence: TGCAGTGCTAGAGATAGGGCGGCGGGTCAAGAGACCCAGTACTTC. Translated: CSARDRAAGQETQYF.

There are many counts of this clonotype. Here the CDR3 reads CATKSGHPYEQYF. The CDR3 region has the DNA TGTGCCACCAAATCGGGACATCCCTACGAGCAGTACTTC. The J gene is TRBJ2-7, the V gene TRBV6-1, with D possibly matching TRBD1 (6 bases). The germline V gene encodes CDR1 MNHNS and CDR2 SASEGT. Deletions cut 10 bases from V and 2 bases from J, with 15 bases between. CDR3 length equals 13 residues.

This clonotype came up many times. The CDR3 nucleotides are TGTGCCAGCAGTGACGAGGCGAACACTGAAGCTTTCTTT. Protein sequence: CASSDEANTEAFF. The rearrangement links TRBV6-1 to TRBJ1-1; no clear D gene. Germline-derived CDR1 and CDR2 are MNHNS and SASEGT. The CDR3 runs 13 residues. Trimming stripped 3 bases from V and 1 base from J, with 6 bases between.

CDR3 loop: CAWSLRGIRNQPQHF. The DNA for the CDR3 is TGTGCCTGGAGCCTTCGTGGAATCCGCAATCAGCCCCAGCATTTT. The chain carries TRBV30 and TRBJ1-5; unclear D gene. CDR3 length: 15 residues. The germline V gene encodes CDR1 GTSNPN and CDR2 SVGIG (reference sequence). Trimming cost V 3 bases and J 2 bases, with 14 bases left between them. The full variable domain, with the rest looked up from reference TRBV30 and TRBJ1-5, is SQTIHQWPATLVQPVGSPLSLECTVEGTSNPNLYWYRQAAGRGLQLLFYSVGIGQISSEVPQNLSASRPQDRQFILSSKKLLLSDSGFYLCAWSLRGIRNQPQHFGDGTRLSIL.

This chain links TRBV27 with TRBJ2-7; 8 bases are shared with TRBD1. This CDR3 is 15 amino acids long. The V gene's germline CDR1 is MNHEY and CDR2 SMNVEV (reference sequence). V was pared by 1 base and J by 5 bases, with 7 bases of the junction left unmatched. In DNA form, the CDR3 reads TGTGCCAGCAGTTTATTAGGACAGGGTGCCCACGAGCAGTACTTC. Protein: CASSLLGQGAHEQYF.

The chain combines TRBV5-1 with TRBJ2-7; a weak D match, TRBD2 (6 bases). Trimming stripped 4 bases from V and 7 bases from J, with 21 bases between. The CDR3 has 15 amino acids. The germline V gene has CDR1 SGHRS and CDR2 YFSETQ. Written as DNA, the CDR3 is TGCGCCAGCAGCGTCTCCGGGACTGTGCTACAAGAGCAGTACTTC. This translates into CASSVSGTVLQEQYF.

Details on this clonotype: One end of the junction fails to match germline, which may point to a read error. The rearrangement joins TRBV6-1 to TRBJ1-1; D possibly corresponds to TRBD1 (5 bases). The germline CDR1 and CDR2 sequences are MNHNS and SASEGT. The CDR3 runs to 12 residues. DNA for the CDR3: TGTGCTAGCAGAGTGGGGGAGTTTGAAGCTTTCTTT. Translation gives CASRVGEFEAFF.

At least ten counts were recorded for this clonotype. The chain uses TRBV14 and TRBJ2-7, with a possible D match to TRBD1 (5 bases). Trimming removed 0 bases at V and 2 bases at J, with 17 bases between. The CDR3 is 17 residues long. CDR1 and CDR2 from the germline V gene are SGHDN and FVKESK. The CDR3 reads CASSQDHGRDPTYEQYF. CDR3 sequence (DNA): TGTGCCAGCAGCCAAGATCATGGCAGGGATCCGACCTACGAGCAGTACTTC.

This clonotype was picked up many times. The chain joins TRBV20-1 to TRBJ2-7; D remains unclear. Trimming shortened V by 0 bases and J by 2 bases, and 14 bases separated the two germline ends. Germline V CDR1 and CDR2: DFQATT, SNEGSKA (reference sequence). The CDR3 has 15 amino acids. The CDR3: CSARDLRGMAYEQYF. CDR3 coding DNA: TGCAGTGCTAGAGATTTGAGAGGTATGGCCTACGAGCAGTACTTC.

Ten or more counts support this clonotype. The rearrangement links TRBV10-3 to TRBJ1-1; TRBD1 matches at 8 bases. This CDR3 contains 13 residues. From germline, CDR1 is ENHRY and CDR2 SYGVKD. Unmatched junction bases numbered 5, after V lost 10 bases and J lost 1 base. This CDR3 is CATKTGANTEAFF. CDR3 coding DNA: TGTGCCACTAAGACAGGGGCGAACACTGAAGCTTTCTTT.

This clonotype appeared many times. This chain uses TRBV6-1 with TRBJ1-6; no reliable D call. This CDR3 is built from 14 residues. The V gene's germline CDR1 is MNHNS and CDR2 SASEGT. Trimming took 8 bases from V and 6 from J, leaving 14 bases between them. The CDR3 reads CASSRRDPNSPLHF. For the CDR3, the DNA is TGTGCCAGCTCGAGGCGGGATCCTAATTCACCCCTCCACTTT.

This clonotype was seen at least ten times. This chain links TRBV4-2 with TRBJ2-7, with D unclear. The germline V and J ends were trimmed by 0 bases and 3 bases, with 12 bases remaining between them. Germline loops: CDR1 LGHNA, CDR2 YNFKEQ. CDR3 size: 15 residues. CDR3 DNA sequence: TGTGCCAGCAGCCAAGATTCAAGTCCCCACTACGAGCAGTACTTC. Translating it yields CASSQDSSPHYEQYF.

Ten or more counts support this clonotype. V is TRBV5-1 and J is TRBJ2-7; TRBD1 matches at 10 bases. After removal of 4 bases from V and 5 bases from J, the junction contained 6 bases not matched to a gene. This CDR3 is built from 14 residues. CDR1 is SGHRS, CDR2 YFSETQ, per germline. DNA of the CDR3: TGCGCCAGCAGCGGAAGGACAGGGGGGGACGAGCAGTACTTC. It translates to CASSGRTGGDEQYF.

There are many counts of this clonotype. The V call is TRBV11-3, the J call TRBJ2-2; D not certain. The V gene lost 4 bases and the J gene lost 7 bases, with 13 bases spanning the gap. Germline V CDR1 and CDR2: SGHNT, YENEEA. The CDR3 is made up of 14 amino acids. The CDR3 loop reads CASSSLSKIGELFF. The CDR3 DNA reads as TGTGCCAGCAGCTCCCTGAGTAAGATCGGGGAGCTGTTTTTT.

The rearrangement links TRBV28 to TRBJ1-2, with a possible D match to TRBD1 (6 bases). The CDR3 is 12 amino acids. Germline loops: CDR1 MDHEN, CDR2 SYDVKM. Trimming shortened V by 10 bases and J by 8 bases, and 17 bases separated the two germline ends. The CDR3 coding sequence is TGTGCCACCCAGACCTGGACAGTCGGCTACACCTTC. This encodes CATQTWTVGYTF.

This clonotype was seen many times. V is TRBV7-3 and J is TRBJ2-7, with 7 bases identical to TRBD2. The CDR3 has 11 amino acids. CDR1 and CDR2 (germline): SGHTA, FQGTGA. The junction had 3 bases not matched to a gene; V was cut back by 8 bases and J by 5 bases. Here the CDR3 reads CASGLGNEQYF. CDR3 nucleotide sequence: TGTGCCAGCGGACTAGGGAACGAGCAGTACTTC.